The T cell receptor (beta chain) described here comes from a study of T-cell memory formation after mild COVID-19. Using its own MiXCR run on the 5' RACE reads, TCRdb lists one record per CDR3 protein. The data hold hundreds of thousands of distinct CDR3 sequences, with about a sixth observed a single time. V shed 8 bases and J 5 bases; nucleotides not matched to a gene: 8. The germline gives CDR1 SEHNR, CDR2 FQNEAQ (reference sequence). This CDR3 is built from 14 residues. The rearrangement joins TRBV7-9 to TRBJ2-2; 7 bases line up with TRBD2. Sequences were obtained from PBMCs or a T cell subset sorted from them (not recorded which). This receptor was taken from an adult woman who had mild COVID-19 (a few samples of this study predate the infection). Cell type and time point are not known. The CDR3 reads CASHGTTETGELFF. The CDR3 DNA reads TGTGCCAGCCACGGGACTACCGAAACCGGGGAGCTGTTTTTT. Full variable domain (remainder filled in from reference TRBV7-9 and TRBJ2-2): DTGVSQNPRHKITKRGQNVTFRCDPISEHNRLYWYRQTLGQGPEFLTYFQNEAQLEKSRLLSDRFSAERPKGSFSTLEIQRTEQGDSAMYLCASHGTTETGELFFGEGSRLTVL.